This TCR beta chain was identified during a study of blood T cell repertoires in COVID-19. Across the study: Sites across the United States, Italy and Spain contributed samples from acute and convalescent COVID-19. The analysed material was cDNA or gDNA that came from T cells, B-cell-depleted T cells, or PBMCs.

Recruitment covered 20 to 25 US areas and drew participants whose ages spanned roughly 18 to 89 years. Membership in each cohort depended on participant-reported clinical history. Some clones are missing from TCRdb's copy, which holds only in-frame ones; the method was immunoSEQ multiplex PCR. The top ten hold around 1.9% of the sample, which has roughly 340,000 clones, over 75% seen once. CDR1 and CDR2 from the germline V gene are SGHTA and FQGNSA. The CDR3 spans 18 residues. V shed 1 base, J shed 3 bases, and the junction held 14 bases outside the gene matches. This TCR was sampled from a man aged 40-49 years in a cohort exposed to, infected with or recovered from COVID-19 (not recorded which). V gene TRBV7-2 combines with J gene TRBJ1-2; 7 positions agree with TRBD1. The sequenced sample consisted of PBMCs or T cells enriched from blood (not recorded which). In DNA form, the CDR3 reads TGTGCCAGCAGCTTAGAGGGGGCCTCCCAACTCTATTACTATGGCTACACCTTC. This gives the protein CASSLEGASQLYYYGYTF.